A single T cell receptor beta chain is shown here with its context. Its antigen is unknown. The sample belongs to a study of post-analysis software for immune sequencing data. Study overall: The disease courses covered relapsing-remitting, secondary progressive and progressive-relapsing multiple sclerosis. Study results and caveats: Controls had lower frequencies than patients of five TRBV segments, which included TRBV5-6, TRBV5-1 and TRBV20-1.

Unique molecular identifiers tagged the TCR beta cDNA libraries. Each batch of 1 to 10 million T cells produced a few hundred thousand cDNA molecules. TCRdb re-analysed the PCR reads in MiXCR, keeping a single row per CDR3 protein. The sample contains roughly 800,000 distinct CDR3 sequences, 53% of which appear only once. The CDR3 has 17 amino acids. The V segment lost 0 bases and the J segment 4 bases; nucleotides outside the gene matches: 10. Germline CDR1 SGHRS, CDR2 YFSETQ. Sequencing was performed on blood. The chain couples TRBV5-1 to TRBJ2-7; 10 bases fit TRBD1. The clonotype was recovered from a girl between 10 and 17 years old with multiple sclerosis. In DNA, the CDR3 is TGCGCCAGCAGCTTGGGGGCTCGGGACAGGGGAAGTTACGAGCAGTACTTC. Encoded protein: CASSLGARDRGSYEQYF.